This TCR beta chain was recovered during a study of T cell responses to AZD1222 COVID-19 vaccine. The CDR3 loop spans 14 amino acids. Germline V gene sequence: CDR1 SGDLS, CDR2 YYNGEE. V lost 4 bases and J 7 bases, leaving 15 bases between the germline ends. Method: immunoSEQ multiplex PCR; TCRdb's copy keeps in-frame clones and lacks some. Of about 110,000 clones listed, around 92% are singletons. Source: peripheral blood, taken 28 days after the second AZD1222 dose. The V call is TRBV9, the J call TRBJ2-1, with D perhaps matching TRBD1 or TRBD2 (6 bases each). The sequence came from an adult who received the AZD1222 COVID-19 vaccine. The CDR3 coding sequence is TGTGCCAGCAGCATAGAATGGGGGGCTAATGAGCAGTTCTTC. This sequence encodes CASSIEWGANEQFF.